The 27 T cell receptor beta chains reported below all come from one sample, sequenced in a study of blood T cells in healthy people across ages. The second PCR ran about 7 to 12 cycles with a sample-barcoded 5' primer and J-beta primers. In TCRdb, the 5' RACE reads were re-called with MiXCR into one record per CDR3 protein. Of under 1,000,000 distinct CDR3 sequences in the sample, approximately 35% were seen once. Sequencing input: blood. Source of these receptors: a man between 18 and 35 years old in good health.

The V call is TRBV4-1, the J call TRBJ1-5; perhaps TRBD1 as D (5 bases). The CDR3 consists of 16 residues. V was cut by 0 bases and J by 1 base, with 10 bases left in between. CDR1 and CDR2 (germline): MGHRA, YSYEKL. CDR3 bases: TGCGCCAGCAGCCAAGACGGGGGGTCGAGCAATCAGCCCCAGCATTTT. This codes for CASSQDGGSSNQPQHF.

The gene calls are TRBV4-1 and TRBJ2-4; D call uncertain. This CDR3 region has 17 residues. V lost 2 bases, J lost 1 base, and 15 bases lay in between. CDR1 and CDR2 from the germline V gene are MGHRA and YSYEKL. CDR3 amino acids: CASSQPVLGEAKNIQYF. As DNA, the CDR3 is TGCGCCAGCAGCCAACCTGTTTTAGGAGAGGCCAAAAACATTCAGTACTTC.

The chain has TRBV12-3 or TRBV12-4 and TRBJ2-5; tentative D call: TRBD2 (5 bases). The CDR3 consists of 14 residues. Trimming removed 1 base from V and 11 bases from J, with 17 bases in between. The CDR3 protein is CASSLDLTSDEQYF. DNA for the CDR3: TGTGCCAGCAGTTTAGATTTAACTAGTGATGAGCAGTACTTC.

V usage is TRBV20-1 and J usage is TRBJ1-1, with unresolved D. Germline-derived CDR1 and CDR2 are DFQATT and SNEGSKA (reference sequence). This CDR3 has 11 residues. The CDR3 nucleotides read TGCAGCGGGCATTTGAACACTGAAGCTTTCTTT. It specifies CSGHLNTEAFF.

The rearrangement uses TRBV28 and TRBJ2-3; D may be TRBD2 (6 bases). V was shortened by 6 bases and J by 2 bases, with 18 bases between the two germline ends. The CDR3 has 16 amino acids. Germline CDR1 and CDR2: MDHEN and SYDVKM. The CDR3 DNA follows: TGTGCCAGCAGACCCGGGACTTTTTCCGTCACAGATACGCAGTATTTT. This codes for CASRPGTFSVTDTQYF.

With regard to this clonotype: Being one base from a much bigger clone, this may be a read error. The J gene is TRBJ2-6, the V gene TRBV14; D call uncertain. CDR1 and CDR2 (germline): SGHDN, FVKESK. The CDR3 loop spans 15 amino acids. V lost 5 bases to trimming and J lost 1 base, with 9 bases between them. The CDR3 DNA follows: TGTGCCAGCAGCTCCCTGGGATCTGGGGCCAACGTCCTGACTTTC. Translating it yields CASSSLGSGANVLTF. The full variable domain, in which reference TRBV14 and TRBJ2-6 provide the parts outside the CDR3, is EAGVTQFPSHSVIEKGQTVTLRCDPISGHDNLYWYRRVMGKEIKFLLHFVKESKQDESGMPNNRFLAERTGGTYSTLKVQPAELEDSGVYFCASSSLGSGANVLTFGAGSRLTVL.

This clonotype has only a few counts. This chain's CDR3 is CASSPYSAERHSPLHF. The DNA for the CDR3 is TGTGCCAGCAGTCCTTATAGTGCCGAAAGGCACTCACCCCTCCACTTT. V usage is TRBV28 and J usage is TRBJ1-6; D gene unclear. V lost 5 bases, J lost 10 bases, and 21 bases lay in between. Germline V gene sequence: CDR1 MDHEN, CDR2 SYDVKM. This CDR3 region has 16 residues.

This clonotype came up many times. This chain links TRBV4-3 with TRBJ1-2; the D gene is possibly TRBD1 (5 bases). V lost 8 bases to trimming and J lost 6 bases, with 19 bases between them. This CDR3 has 14 residues. Germline CDR1 LGHNA, CDR2 YSLEER. The CDR3 spells CASSPGWGNDGYTF. The CDR3 nucleotides read TGCGCCAGCTCGCCAGGGTGGGGAAACGATGGCTACACCTTC.

This sequence joins TRBV5-5 and TRBJ2-3; D might be TRBD1 or TRBD2, each matching 6 bases. V was clipped by 0 bases and J by 7 bases, with 18 bases between them. The CDR3 length is 16 residues. The germline gives CDR1 SGHKS, CDR2 YYEKEE (reference sequence). The CDR3 bases are TGTGCCAGCAGCTTGGCCCACGGGGGCGGGTGGAATACGCAGTATTTT. Amino acid sequence: CASSLAHGGGWNTQYF.

This clonotype was found once. The genes are TRBV10-3 and TRBJ1-5; D gene unclear. CDR3 length: 14 amino acids. From germline, CDR1 is ENHRY and CDR2 SYGVKD. Trimming removed 2 bases from V and 5 bases from J, with 10 bases in between. CDR3 bases: TGTGCCATCAGTGAGGCGACCATTTATCAGCCCCAGCATTTT. Its protein is CAISEATIYQPQHF.

This clonotype was seen only a few times. J is TRBJ2-3 and V is TRBV6-2 or TRBV6-3; 9 positions match TRBD2. Germline CDR1 is MNHEY and CDR2 is SVGEGT. V dropped 8 bases and J dropped 0; count of bases not matched to a gene: 3. The CDR3 has 14 amino acids. CDR3 amino acids: CASQAGGSTDTQYF. Written as DNA, the CDR3 is TGTGCCAGCCAAGCGGGGGGCAGCACAGATACGCAGTATTTT.

In this sample, this clonotype turned up a few times. V gene TRBV20-1 combines with J gene TRBJ1-5, with a weak D call TRBD1 (5 bases). Trimming removed 2 bases from V and 0 bases from J, with 11 bases in between. The CDR3 is 15 amino acids. Germline assignment: CDR1 DFQATT and CDR2 SNEGSKA (reference sequence). CDR3 amino acids: CSARSFRDSNQPQHF. The CDR3 DNA reads TGCAGTGCTAGATCCTTCAGGGATAGCAATCAGCCCCAGCATTTT.

CDR3 region: CASARDRGETQYF. The CDR3 nucleotides are TGTGCCAGCGCCCGGGACAGGGGGGAGACCCAGTACTTC. The chain couples TRBV12-3 or TRBV12-4 to TRBJ2-5; TRBD1 agrees at 11 bases. This CDR3 is built from 13 residues. V was clipped by 8 bases and J by 5 bases; unmatched bases: 4.

This clonotype has more than one count but fewer than ten. V and J are TRBV2 and TRBJ1-5; possibly TRBD1 for D (5 bases). The germline CDR1 and CDR2 sequences are SNHLY and FYNNEI. CDR3 length equals 15 residues. Trimming removed 4 bases at V and 2 bases at J, with 12 bases between. The CDR3 loop reads CASSGGAGGNQPQHF. CDR3 bases: TGTGCCAGCAGTGGAGGGGCAGGAGGCAATCAGCCCCAGCATTTT.

There are a few counts of this clonotype. The chain carries TRBV5-4 and TRBJ1-2; 12 nucleotides match TRBD1. The CDR3 totals 16 residues. V lost 0 bases and J lost 6; bases outside the gene matches: 6. The germline V gene encodes CDR1 SGHNT and CDR2 YYREEE (reference sequence). This CDR3 is CASSLDPGQGADGYTF. The CDR3 nucleotides are TGTGCCAGCAGCTTGGATCCGGGACAGGGGGCAGATGGCTACACCTTC.

In regard to this clonotype: The junction shows a germline mismatch at one end, possibly a read error. The chain couples TRBV7-3 to TRBJ2-1, with D tentatively TRBD2 (5 bases). CDR1 is SGHTA and CDR2 is FQGTGA in the germline V gene. This CDR3 region has 12 residues. The CDR3 region has the DNA TGTGTCAGCAGCCACGGCGGGAATGAGCAGTTCTTC. This codes for CVSSHGGNEQFF.

The chain has TRBV4-1 and TRBJ2-5; D unclear. Germline-derived CDR1 and CDR2 are MGHRA and YSYEKL. This CDR3 region has 15 residues. The V end was cut by 0 bases, the J end by 4 bases, with 12 bases between. The CDR3 reads CASSQDISLGETQYF. CDR3 in DNA: TGCGCCAGCAGCCAAGATATCTCTCTGGGAGAGACCCAGTACTTC.

This clonotype has a handful of counts. Here the CDR3 DNA reads TGTGCCAGCAGCGTAGCGGCAGGGGCGTTCTACGAGCAGTACTTC. This codes for CASSVAAGAFYEQYF. The genes are TRBV9 and TRBJ2-7; tentatively, D is TRBD1 (6 bases). Trimming shortened V by 0 bases and J by 3 bases, and 13 bases separated the two germline ends. Germline assignment: CDR1 SGDLS and CDR2 YYNGEE. The CDR3 covers 15 residues.

This clonotype was detected ten times or more. The chain links TRBV7-2 to TRBJ2-1; no reliable D call. Germline CDR1 is SGHTA and CDR2 is FQGNSA. CDR3 length equals 13 residues. Between the trimmed V and J ends, which lost 1 base and 6 bases, there was a span of 7 bases. The CDR3 bases are TGTGCCAGCAGCTTAGGGCAAGCCAATGAGCAGTTCTTC. Its translation is CASSLGQANEQFF.

As concerns this clonotype: Given a much more abundant clone one base away, this may be a read error. The rearrangement links TRBV12-3 or TRBV12-4 to TRBJ2-5; 10 bases are a match to TRBD2. Germline trimming cut 2 bases from V and 11 bases from J; bases unmatched to any gene: 8. This CDR3 spans 14 amino acids. The CDR3 loop reads CASSLTSGVNEQYF. In DNA form, the CDR3 reads TGTGCCAGCAGTTTAACTAGCGGGGTAAATGAGCAGTACTTC.

The J gene is TRBJ1-2, the V gene TRBV5-1; D is possibly TRBD1 (5 bases). Germline V gene sequence: CDR1 SGHRS, CDR2 YFSETQ. The CDR3 is 15 amino acids. The V gene lost 4 bases and the J gene lost 10 bases, with 23 bases spanning the gap. CDR3: CASSLGQAPPTDYTF. The DNA for the CDR3 is TGCGCCAGCAGCCTGGGGCAGGCTCCCCCGACCGACTACACCTTC.

In this sample, this clonotype turned up a few times. The chain links TRBV4-3 to TRBJ1-1, with D perhaps TRBD1 (6 bases). CDR1 is LGHNA and CDR2 is YSLEER in the germline V gene. V was cut by 0 bases and J by 3 bases, with 14 bases left in between. The CDR3 runs to 16 residues. The CDR3 spells CASSQDLPTGYTEAFF. The CDR3, as DNA: TGCGCCAGCAGCCAAGATCTCCCGACAGGTTACACTGAAGCTTTCTTT.

This clonotype came up many times. The rearrangement uses TRBV7-2 and TRBJ2-1; D tentatively fits TRBD1 or TRBD2 (5 bases each). This CDR3 spans 15 amino acids. The V end lost 2 bases, the J end lost 1 base, and 9 bases lay between the germline ends. Germline-derived CDR1 and CDR2 are SGHTA and FQGNSA. The CDR3 DNA reads as TGTGCCAGCAGCTTATCAGGGAGTTCCTACAATGAGCAGTTCTTC. Translation gives CASSLSGSSYNEQFF.

This clonotype has only a few counts. The chain joins TRBV14 to TRBJ2-7; possibly TRBD1 for D (6 bases). CDR1 is SGHDN, CDR2 FVKESK, per germline. The CDR3 loop spans 16 amino acids. Trimming pared 1 base from V and 5 bases from J, leaving 18 bases between. This CDR3 reads CASSQVAGAAYHEQYF. CDR3 DNA sequence: TGTGCCAGCAGCCAAGTGGCAGGGGCTGCTTACCACGAGCAGTACTTC. Full variable domain (missing parts from reference TRBV14 and TRBJ2-7): EAGVTQFPSHSVIEKGQTVTLRCDPISGHDNLYWYRRVMGKEIKFLLHFVKESKQDESGMPNNRFLAERTGGTYSTLKVQPAELEDSGVYFCASSQVAGAAYHEQYFGPGTRLTVT.

This clonotype was seen a handful of times. V gene TRBV5-1 combines with J gene TRBJ2-3; TRBD2 matches 8 bases. After removal of 0 bases from V and 2 bases from J, the junction contained 5 bases not matched to a gene. The CDR3 length is 16 residues. Germline V gene sequence: CDR1 SGHRS, CDR2 YFSETQ. The CDR3 sequence is CASSLATGGVTDTQYF. The CDR3 nucleotides read TGCGCCAGCAGCTTGGCGACCGGGGGGGTCACAGATACGCAGTATTTT.

The chain has TRBV7-2 and TRBJ2-7, with a tentative D call TRBD2 (5 bases). V was trimmed by 5 bases and J by 2 bases, leaving 16 bases between them. Germline-derived CDR1 and CDR2 are SGHTA and FQGNSA. The CDR3 sequence is 15 residues long. CDR3 residues: CASSHMRTLAYEQYF. CDR3 bases: TGTGCCAGCAGCCACATGCGGACTCTCGCCTACGAGCAGTACTTC.

Notes on this clonotype: A read error may be the cause here, since a much bigger clone is one base away. The rearrangement joins TRBV12-3 or TRBV12-4 to TRBJ2-6; D is ambiguous. The CDR3 covers 12 residues. The CDR3 sequence: CASGSRANVLTF. The CDR3 DNA reads TGTGCCAGCGGCTCTAGGGCCAACGTCCTGACTTTC.